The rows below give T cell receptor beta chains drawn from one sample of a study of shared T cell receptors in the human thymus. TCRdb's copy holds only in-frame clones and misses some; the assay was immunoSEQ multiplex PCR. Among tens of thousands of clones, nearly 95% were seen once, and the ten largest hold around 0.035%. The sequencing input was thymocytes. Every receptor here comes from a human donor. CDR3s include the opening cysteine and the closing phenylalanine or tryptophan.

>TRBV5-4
CASSPSPRLAIRSTDTQYF
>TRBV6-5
CASSTAGINEKLFF
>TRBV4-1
CASSQDIRGQGACKAFF
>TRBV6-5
CASSKTGGWDTEAFF
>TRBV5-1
CASSSEAGGPLLEQYF
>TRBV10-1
CASSEKGQGINEQYF
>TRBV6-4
CASSVPKRGGRETQYF
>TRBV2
CASSERQANYEQYF
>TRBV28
CASRFNIDYNEQFF
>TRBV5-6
CASSLRGAPGELFF
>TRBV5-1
CASSSTLTGSYEQYF
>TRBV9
CASSVPATMAWGTEAFF
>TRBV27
CASSLLTSGGRPYRNEQYF
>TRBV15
CATSSPLVVYEQYF
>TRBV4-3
CASSNLRFLGDTQYF
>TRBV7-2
CASSSGLAGGLRTGELFF
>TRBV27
CASSLRSGNSTLPQPRTYEQYF
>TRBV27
CASSKGHHRVKGNQPQHF
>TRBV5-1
CASSWRQGAPSYGYTF
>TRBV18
CASSPRPGTPERAYEQYF
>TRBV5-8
CASSFLVGETQYF
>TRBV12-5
CASGLSQRRIQETQYF
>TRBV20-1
CSAGPSQPQHF
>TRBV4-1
CASSQDSMGSGPSDSGNTIYF
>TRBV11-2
CASSSRPGVTGNTIYF
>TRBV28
CASRPSGTDHFPTNEKLFF
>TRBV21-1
CASSKGGRGEETQYF
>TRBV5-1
CASSSKRGGQEETQYF
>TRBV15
CATSRYQCQEPYEQYF
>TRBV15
CATSRDSIPPQGENEKLFF
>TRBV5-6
CASSLGVAGGLDTQYF
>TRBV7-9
CASRRWGALNYGYTF
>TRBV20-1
CSARGKDTQYF
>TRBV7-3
CASSLTRGDLETQYF
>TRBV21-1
CAKNRGTNTEAFF
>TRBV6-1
CASSEGQGPYNEQFF
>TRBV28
CASSLRSRDRGPSTVEQYF
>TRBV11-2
CASSFIIPFIGGDYEQYF
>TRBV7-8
CASSYPDRQETQYF
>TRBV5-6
CASSLGAGATANTGELFF
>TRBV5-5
CASSLRDRGFDEQYF